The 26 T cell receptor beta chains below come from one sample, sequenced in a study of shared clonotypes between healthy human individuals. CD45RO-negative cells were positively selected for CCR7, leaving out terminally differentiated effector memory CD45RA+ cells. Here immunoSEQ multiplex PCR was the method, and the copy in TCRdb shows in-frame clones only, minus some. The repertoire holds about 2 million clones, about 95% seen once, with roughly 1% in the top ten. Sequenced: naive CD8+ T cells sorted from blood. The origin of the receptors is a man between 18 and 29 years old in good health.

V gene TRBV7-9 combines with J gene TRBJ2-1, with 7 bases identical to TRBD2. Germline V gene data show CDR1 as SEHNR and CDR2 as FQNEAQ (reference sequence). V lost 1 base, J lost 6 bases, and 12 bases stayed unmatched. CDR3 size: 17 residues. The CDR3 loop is CASSLEYAGVFSNEQFF. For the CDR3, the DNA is TGTGCCAGCAGCTTAGAATACGCGGGAGTCTTTTCCAATGAGCAGTTCTTC.

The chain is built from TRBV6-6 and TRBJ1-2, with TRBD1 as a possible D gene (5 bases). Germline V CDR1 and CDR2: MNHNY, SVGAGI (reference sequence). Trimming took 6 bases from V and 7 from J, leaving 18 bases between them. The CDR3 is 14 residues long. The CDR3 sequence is CASRKDSIVGGYTF. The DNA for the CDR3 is TGTGCCAGCAGAAAAGACAGCATTGTAGGTGGCTACACCTTC.

This chain's CDR3 is CASSLYTRGGEEQFF. In DNA form, the CDR3 reads TGTGCCAGCAGCTTATACACTAGGGGTGGGGAAGAGCAGTTCTTC. The chain joins TRBV7-9 to TRBJ2-1; either TRBD1 or TRBD2 may supply D (5 bases each). This CDR3 spans 15 amino acids. V was clipped by 2 bases and J by 10 bases, with 18 bases between them. Germline V CDR1 and CDR2: SEHNR, FQNEAQ (reference sequence).

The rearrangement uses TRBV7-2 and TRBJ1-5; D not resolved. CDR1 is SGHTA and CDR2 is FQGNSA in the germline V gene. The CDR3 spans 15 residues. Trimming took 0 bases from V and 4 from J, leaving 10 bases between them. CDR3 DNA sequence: TGTGCCAGCAGCTTAGCGGCAGTCGGGAATCAGCCCCAGCATTTT. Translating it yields CASSLAAVGNQPQHF.

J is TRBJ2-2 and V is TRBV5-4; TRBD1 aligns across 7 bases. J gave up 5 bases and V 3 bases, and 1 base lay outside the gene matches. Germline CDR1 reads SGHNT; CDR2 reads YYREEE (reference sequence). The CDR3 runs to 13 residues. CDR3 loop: CASSYRGTGELFF. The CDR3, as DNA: TGTGCCAGCAGCTACAGGGGTACCGGGGAGCTGTTTTTT.

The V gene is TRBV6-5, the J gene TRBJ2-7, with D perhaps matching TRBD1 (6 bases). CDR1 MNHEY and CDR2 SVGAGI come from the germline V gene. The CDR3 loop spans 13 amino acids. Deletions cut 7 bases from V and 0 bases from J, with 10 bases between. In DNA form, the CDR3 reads TGTGCCAGCAACCACAGGGACTCCTACGAGCAGTACTTC. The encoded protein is CASNHRDSYEQYF.

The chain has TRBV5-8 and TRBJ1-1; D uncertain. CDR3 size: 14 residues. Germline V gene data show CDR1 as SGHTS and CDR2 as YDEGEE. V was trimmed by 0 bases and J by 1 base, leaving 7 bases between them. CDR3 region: CASSLAPGNTEAFF. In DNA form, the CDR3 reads TGTGCCAGCAGCTTGGCCCCCGGGAACACTGAAGCTTTCTTT.

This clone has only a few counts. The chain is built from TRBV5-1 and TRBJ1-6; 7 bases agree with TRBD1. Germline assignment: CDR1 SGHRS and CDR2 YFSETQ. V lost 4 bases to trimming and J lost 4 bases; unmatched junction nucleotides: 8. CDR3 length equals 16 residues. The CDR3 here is CASSLTGWFYNSPLHF. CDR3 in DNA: TGCGCCAGCAGCCTGACAGGGTGGTTTTATAATTCACCCCTCCACTTT.

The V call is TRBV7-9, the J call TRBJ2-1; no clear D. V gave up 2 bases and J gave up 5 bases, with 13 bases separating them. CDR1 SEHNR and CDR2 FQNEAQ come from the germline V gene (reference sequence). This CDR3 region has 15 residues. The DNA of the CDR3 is TGTGCCAGCAGCTTAAATTACGGCCGACACAATGAGCAGTTCTTC. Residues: CASSLNYGRHNEQFF.

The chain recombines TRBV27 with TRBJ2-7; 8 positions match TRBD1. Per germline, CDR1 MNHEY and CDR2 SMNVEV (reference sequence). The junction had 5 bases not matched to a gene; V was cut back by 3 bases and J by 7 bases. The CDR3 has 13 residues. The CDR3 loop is CASSFLTGEEQYF. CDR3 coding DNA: TGTGCCAGCAGTTTTTTGACAGGGGAAGAGCAGTACTTC.

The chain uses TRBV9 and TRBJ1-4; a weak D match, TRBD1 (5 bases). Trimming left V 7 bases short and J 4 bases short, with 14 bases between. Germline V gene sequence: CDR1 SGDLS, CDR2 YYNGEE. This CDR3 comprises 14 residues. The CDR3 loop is CASAYGGNNEKLFF. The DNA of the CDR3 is TGTGCCAGCGCATACGGGGGAAATAATGAAAAACTGTTTTTT.

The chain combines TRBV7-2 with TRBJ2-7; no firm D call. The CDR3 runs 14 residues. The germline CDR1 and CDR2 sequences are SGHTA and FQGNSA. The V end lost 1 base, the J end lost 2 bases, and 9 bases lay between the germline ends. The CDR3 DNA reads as TGTGCCAGCAGCTTAGAGGCACCCGCCTACGAGCAGTACTTC. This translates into CASSLEAPAYEQYF.

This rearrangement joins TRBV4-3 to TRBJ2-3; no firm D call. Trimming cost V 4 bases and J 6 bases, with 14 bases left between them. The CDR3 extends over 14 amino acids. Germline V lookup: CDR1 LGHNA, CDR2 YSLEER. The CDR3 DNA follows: TGCGCCAGCAGCCCGTCGGTGCTTCCGGATACGCAGTATTTT. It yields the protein CASSPSVLPDTQYF.

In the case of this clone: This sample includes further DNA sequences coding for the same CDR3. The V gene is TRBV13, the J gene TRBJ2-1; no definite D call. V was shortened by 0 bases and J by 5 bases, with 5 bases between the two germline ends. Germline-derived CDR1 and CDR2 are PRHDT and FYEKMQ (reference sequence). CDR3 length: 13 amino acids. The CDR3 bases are TGTGCCAGCAGCTTAGGAGGAGACAATGAGCAGTTCTTC. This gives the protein CASSLGGDNEQFF.

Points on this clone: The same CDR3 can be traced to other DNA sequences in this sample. The chain's CDR3 is CASSLGGSGNTIYF. The CDR3 nucleotides are TGTGCCAGCAGCTTGGGAGGCTCTGGAAACACCATATATTTT. This chain uses TRBV5-4 with TRBJ1-3, with D uncertain. The CDR3 sequence is 14 residues long. Germline loops: CDR1 SGHNT, CDR2 YYREEE (reference sequence). Trimming stripped 0 bases from V and 0 bases from J, with 4 bases between.

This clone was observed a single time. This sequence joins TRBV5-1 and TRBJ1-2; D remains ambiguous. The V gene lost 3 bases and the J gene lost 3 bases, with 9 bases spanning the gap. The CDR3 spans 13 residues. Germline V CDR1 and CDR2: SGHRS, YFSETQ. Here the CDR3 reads CASSSDVDYGYTF. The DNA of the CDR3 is TGCGCCAGCAGCTCGGACGTAGACTATGGCTACACCTTC.

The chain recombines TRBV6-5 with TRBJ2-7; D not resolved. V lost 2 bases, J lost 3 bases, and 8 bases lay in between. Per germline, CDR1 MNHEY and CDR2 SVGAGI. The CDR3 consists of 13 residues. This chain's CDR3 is CASSYRVGYEQYF. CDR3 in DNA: TGTGCCAGCAGTTACAGGGTGGGCTACGAGCAGTACTTC.

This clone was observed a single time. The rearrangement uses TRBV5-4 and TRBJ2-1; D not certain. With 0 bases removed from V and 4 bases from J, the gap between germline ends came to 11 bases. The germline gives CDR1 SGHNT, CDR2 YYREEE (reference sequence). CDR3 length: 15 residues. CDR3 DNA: TGTGCCAGCAGCTTGGAAGGCAGAGCTTACAATGAGCAGTTCTTC. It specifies CASSLEGRAYNEQFF.

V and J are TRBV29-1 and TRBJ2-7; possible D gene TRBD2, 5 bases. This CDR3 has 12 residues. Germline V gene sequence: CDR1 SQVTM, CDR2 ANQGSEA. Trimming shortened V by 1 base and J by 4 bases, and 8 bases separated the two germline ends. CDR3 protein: CSVEGEGYEQYF. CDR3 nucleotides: TGCAGCGTTGAAGGTGAGGGTTACGAGCAGTACTTC.

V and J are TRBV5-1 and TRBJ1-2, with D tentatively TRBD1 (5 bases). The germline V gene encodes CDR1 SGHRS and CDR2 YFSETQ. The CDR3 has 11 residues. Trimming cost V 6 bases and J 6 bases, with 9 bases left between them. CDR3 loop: CASTEGHGYTF. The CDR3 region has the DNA TGCGCCAGCACGGAGGGACATGGCTACACCTTC. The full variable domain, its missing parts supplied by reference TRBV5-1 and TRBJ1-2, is KAGVTQTPRYLIKTRGQQVTLSCSPISGHRSVSWYQQTPGQGLQFLFEYFSETQRNKGNFPGRFSGRQFSNSRSEMNVSTLELGDSALYLCASTEGHGYTFGSGTRLTVV.

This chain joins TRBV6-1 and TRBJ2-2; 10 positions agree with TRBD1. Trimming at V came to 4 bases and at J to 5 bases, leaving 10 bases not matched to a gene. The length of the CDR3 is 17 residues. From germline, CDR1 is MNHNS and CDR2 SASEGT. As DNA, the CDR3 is TGTGCCAGCAGTGGGGACAGGGGCGGAGTAAGGACCGGGGAGCTGTTTTTT. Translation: CASSGDRGGVRTGELFF.

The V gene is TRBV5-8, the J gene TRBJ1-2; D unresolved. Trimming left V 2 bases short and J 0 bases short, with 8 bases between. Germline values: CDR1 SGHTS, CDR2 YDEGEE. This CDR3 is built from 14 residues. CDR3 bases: TGTGCCAGCAGCTTTTCGGGGTCTAACTATGGCTACACCTTC. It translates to CASSFSGSNYGYTF.

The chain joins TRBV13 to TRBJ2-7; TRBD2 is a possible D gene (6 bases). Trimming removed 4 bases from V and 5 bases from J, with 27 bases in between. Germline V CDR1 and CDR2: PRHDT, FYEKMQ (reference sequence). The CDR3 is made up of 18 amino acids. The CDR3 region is CASSSIRLYPGLSHEQYF. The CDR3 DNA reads TGTGCCAGCAGCTCCATCCGCCTTTACCCGGGACTTTCCCACGAGCAGTACTTC.

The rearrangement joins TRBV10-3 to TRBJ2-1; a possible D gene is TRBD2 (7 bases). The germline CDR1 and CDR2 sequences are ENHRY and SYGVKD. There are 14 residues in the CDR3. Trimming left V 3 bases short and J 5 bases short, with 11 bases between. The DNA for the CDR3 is TGTGCCATCAGTGAAGCGGGACAAGACAATGAGCAGTTCTTC. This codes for CAISEAGQDNEQFF.

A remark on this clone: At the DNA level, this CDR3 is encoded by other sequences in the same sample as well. CDR3 sequence (DNA): TGTGCCAGCAGCCACGACGAGAACACTGAAGCTTTCTTT. Protein sequence: CASSHDENTEAFF. The rearrangement uses TRBV6-5 and TRBJ1-1; D unresolved. V was cut by 6 bases and J by 1 base, with 9 bases left in between. The germline CDR1 and CDR2 sequences are MNHEY and SVGAGI. This CDR3 has 13 residues.

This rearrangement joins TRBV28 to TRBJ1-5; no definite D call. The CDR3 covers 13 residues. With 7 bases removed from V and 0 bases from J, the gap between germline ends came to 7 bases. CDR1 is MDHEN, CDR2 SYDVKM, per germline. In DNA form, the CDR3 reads TGTGCCAGCAATCTCATTAGCAATCAGCCCCAGCATTTT. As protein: CASNLISNQPQHF.